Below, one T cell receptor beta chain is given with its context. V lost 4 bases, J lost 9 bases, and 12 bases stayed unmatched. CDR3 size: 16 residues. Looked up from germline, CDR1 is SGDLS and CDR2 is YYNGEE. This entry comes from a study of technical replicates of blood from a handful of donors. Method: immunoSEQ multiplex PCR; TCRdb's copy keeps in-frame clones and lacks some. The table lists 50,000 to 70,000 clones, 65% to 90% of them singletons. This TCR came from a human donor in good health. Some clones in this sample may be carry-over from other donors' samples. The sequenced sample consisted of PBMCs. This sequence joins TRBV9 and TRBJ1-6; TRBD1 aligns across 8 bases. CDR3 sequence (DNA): TGTGCCAGCAGCTCCGAGGCCAGGGGGCTGAGTTCACCCCTCCACTTT. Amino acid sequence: CASSSEARGLSSPLHF.